These 9 T cell receptor beta chains were sequenced from one sample in a study of blood T cells in healthy people across ages. Using a J-beta primer mix together with a sample-barcoded 5' primer, a second PCR was run for about 6 to 12 cycles. TCRdb redid the calling of the 5' RACE reads with MiXCR, one entry per CDR3 protein. In the table there are around 1,600,000 distinct CDR3 sequences, approximately 43% of which are singletons. Material: blood. These receptors came from a woman aged 18-29 years in good health.

The V and J genes are TRBV4-1 and TRBJ2-1, with 8 bases fitting TRBD2. Germline values: CDR1 MGHRA, CDR2 YSYEKL. V shed 2 bases and J 6 bases; nucleotides not matched to a gene: 6. The CDR3 has 15 amino acids. CDR3 loop: CASSQPAGGLNEQFF. The DNA of the CDR3 is TGCGCCAGCAGCCAACCCGCGGGGGGCCTCAATGAGCAGTTCTTC.

This clonotype was recorded a few times. The chain links TRBV21-1 to TRBJ2-7; the D call TRBD1 from the table was never checked on the DNA. TRBV21-1 is a known pseudogene. The CDR3 runs 19 residues. In DNA form, the CDR3 reads TGTGCCAGCAGCAAACATCCACGGGGCAGCCACTTCGGTTGGTACGAGCAGTACTTC. Protein sequence: CASSKHPRGSHFGWYEQYF.

The chain links TRBV20-1 to TRBJ2-1; 9 nucleotides line up with TRBD2. The trim removed 5 bases at V and 6 bases at J, leaving 11 bases unmatched. Germline-derived CDR1 and CDR2 are DFQATT and SNEGSKA (reference sequence). CDR3 size: 15 residues. The CDR3 loop is CSALRLAARLNEQFF. CDR3 nucleotides: TGCAGTGCTCTCCGACTAGCGGCAAGACTCAATGAGCAGTTCTTC.

J is TRBJ2-7 and V is TRBV7-2; no firm D call. Trimming pared 2 bases from V and 7 bases from J, leaving 12 bases between. Germline CDR1 is SGHTA and CDR2 is FQGNSA. CDR3 size: 13 residues. The CDR3, as DNA: TGTGCCAGCAGCTTATTGGGTGTGGGTGAGCAGTACTTC. Amino acids: CASSLLGVGEQYF.

V gene TRBV20-1 combines with J gene TRBJ1-1; 8 bases map to TRBD1. The trim removed 5 bases at V and 7 bases at J, leaving 12 bases unmatched. This CDR3 comprises 14 residues. Germline-derived CDR1 and CDR2 are DFQATT and SNEGSKA (reference sequence). CDR3 in DNA: TGCAGTGCTGCCCTGAACAGGGGGATGAGTGAAGCTTTCTTT. Residues: CSAALNRGMSEAFF.

This clonotype was observed many times. The chain employs TRBV27 and TRBJ2-1; D gene ambiguous. V shed 2 bases and J shed 3 bases, with 5 bases lying between them. Germline-derived CDR1 and CDR2 are MNHEY and SMNVEV (reference sequence). This CDR3 has 13 residues. For the CDR3, the DNA is TGTGCCAGCAGTTTAACGCGCTACAATGAGCAGTTCTTC. Protein sequence: CASSLTRYNEQFF.

The V call is TRBV29-1, the J call TRBJ2-1; TRBD1 aligns across 8 bases. This CDR3 has 13 amino acids. The V and J ends lost 3 bases and 6 bases, in that order; junction bases with no gene match: 4. The germline CDR1 and CDR2 sequences are SQVTM and ANQGSEA. CDR3 region: CSVDGTGSNEQFF. CDR3 bases: TGCAGCGTTGATGGGACAGGTAGCAATGAGCAGTTCTTC.

The chain employs TRBV7-2 and TRBJ2-1; D unclear. Between the trimmed V and J ends, which lost 6 bases and 8 bases, there was a span of 8 bases. Germline CDR1 and CDR2: SGHTA and FQGNSA. The CDR3 has 11 amino acids. The CDR3 sequence is CASRKSDEQFF. CDR3 sequence (DNA): TGTGCCAGCAGGAAAAGTGATGAGCAGTTCTTC.

The rearrangement joins TRBV12-5 to TRBJ1-1; 7 bases align to TRBD1. Germline V gene lookup returns CDR1 LGHNT and CDR2 FRNRAP. The CDR3 spans 15 residues. After removal of 6 bases from V and 3 bases from J, the junction contained 10 bases not matched to a gene. The CDR3 DNA follows: TGTGCTAGTGGCTCACAGGGGAAAGGGGACACTGAAGCTTTCTTT. This codes for CASGSQGKGDTEAFF.